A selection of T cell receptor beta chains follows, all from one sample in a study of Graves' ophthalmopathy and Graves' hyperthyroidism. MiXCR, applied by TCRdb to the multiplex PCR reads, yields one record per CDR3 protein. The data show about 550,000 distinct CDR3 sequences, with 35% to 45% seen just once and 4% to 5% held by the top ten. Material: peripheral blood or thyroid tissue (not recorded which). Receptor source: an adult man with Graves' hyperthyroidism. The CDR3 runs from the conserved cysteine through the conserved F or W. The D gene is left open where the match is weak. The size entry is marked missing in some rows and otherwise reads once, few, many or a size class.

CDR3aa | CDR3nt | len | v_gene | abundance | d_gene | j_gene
CASTPSSTVPLEAFF | TGTGCCAGCACCCCGTCTTCTACAGTCCCCTTAGAAGCTTTCTTT | 15 | TRBV10-3 | . | . | TRBJ1-1
CSVGTEETQYF | TGCAGCGTAGGGACAGAGGAGACCCAGTACTTC | 11 | TRBV29-1 | . | TRBD1 | TRBJ2-5
CASSEAGRATSGGASNTEAFF | TGTGCCAGCAGTGAAGCGGGGAGGGCGACTAGCGGGGGGGCATCGAACACTGAAGCTTTCTTT | 21 | TRBV9 | . | . | TRBJ1-1
CASSLKLAGGYEQYF | TGTGCCAGCAGTTTAAAACTAGCGGGAGGGTACGAGCAGTACTTC | 15 | TRBV12-3/TRBV12-4 | . | TRBD2 | TRBJ2-7
CASSSYSGELFF | TGTGCCAGCAGTTCCTACTCAGGGGAGCTGTTTTTT | 12 | TRBV6-5 | . | . | TRBJ2-2
CASSPRGVVGELFF | TGTGCCAGCAGTCCCAGGGGTGTAGTTGGGGAGCTGTTTTTT | 14 | TRBV27 | . | . | TRBJ2-2
CASSFSFTGTFNYGYTF | TGTGCCAGCAGTTTCTCCTTCACAGGGACCTTTAACTATGGCTACACCTTC | 17 | TRBV12-3/TRBV12-4 | . | . | TRBJ1-2
CASSPLSGAEAANTEAFF | TGCGCCAGCAGCCCACTCTCAGGGGCAGAGGCGGCGAACACTGAAGCTTTCTTT | 18 | TRBV5-1 | . | . | TRBJ1-1
CASSTGLTTTNEKLFF | TGTGCCAGCAGCACGGGACTCACCACAACTAATGAAAAACTGTTTTTT | 16 | TRBV7-2 | once | . | TRBJ1-4
CASSKDRAGTDTQYF | TGTGCCAGCAGCAAAGACAGGGCTGGCACAGATACGCAGTATTTT | 15 | TRBV7-2 | . | TRBD1 | TRBJ2-3